This T cell receptor (beta chain) was sequenced for a study of T cells after yellow fever vaccination. This clonotype turned up a few times. V was pared by 4 bases and J by 2 bases, with 8 bases of the junction left unmatched. The germline V gene encodes CDR1 SGHDT and CDR2 YYEEEE. The CDR3 has 15 amino acids. TCRdb reanalysed the 5' RACE reads using MiXCR and keeps one entry per CDR3 protein. The sample carries fewer than 350,000 distinct CDR3 sequences, approximately 9% recorded once. The clonotype originates from a man aged 18 to 29 who received the YFV17D yellow fever vaccine. Sequenced material: PBMCs, taken on the day of the first yellow fever vaccination. V gene TRBV5-6 combines with J gene TRBJ2-5; 7 positions match TRBD1. The DNA for the CDR3 is TGTGCCAGCAGCACACCCGGGACAGAACAAGAGACCCAGTACTTC. This codes for CASSTPGTEQETQYF.